A selection of T cell receptor beta chains follows, all from one sample in a study of cytomegalovirus exposure and HLA in healthy donors. This table comes from immunoSEQ multiplex PCR, and its TCRdb copy is limited to in-frame clones, with some not included. The top ten hold 2.3% of the sample, which has some 91,000 clones, around 60% seen once. Sequencing was carried out using PBMCs. The receptors derive from a human donor in good health. The CDR3 runs from the conserved cysteine through the conserved F or W. The D gene is left open where the match is weak. The size of a clone is reported for some rows only, either as once, few or many, or as a class for expanded clones.

>NA|TRBJ2-2|TRBV7-6|NA
CASSFGSAGGSNTGELFF
TGTGCCAGCAGCTTTGGATCGGCAGGGGGGAGTAACACCGGGGAGCTGTTTTTT
>NA|TRBJ1-4|TRBV7-9|TRBD1
CASGPGQGTEKLFF
TGTGCCAGCGGACCGGGACAGGGCACTGAAAAACTGTTTTTT
>NA|TRBJ2-1|TRBV7-9|TRBD2
CASSLSGGLYNEQFF
TGTGCCAGCAGCCTTAGCGGGGGGCTCTACAATGAGCAGTTCTTC
>NA|TRBJ1-1|TRBV19|NA
CASSISGDTEAFF
TGTGCCAGTAGTATATCAGGGGACACTGAAGCTTTCTTT
>few|TRBJ1-6|TRBV6-6|NA
CASSDSSSNSPLHF
TGTGCCAGCAGTGACAGTTCGTCGAATTCACCCCTCCACTTT
>NA|TRBJ1-3|TRBV7-3|TRBD1
CASSPPPGTGGNTIYF
TGTGCCAGCAGCCCCCCACCCGGGACAGGAGGAAACACCATATATTTT
>few|TRBJ1-1|TRBV6-5|NA
CASSYSGRDTEAFF
TGTGCCAGCAGTTACTCGGGCAGAGACACTGAAGCTTTCTTT
>NA|TRBJ2-3|TRBV5-1|NA
CASSFGQTDTQYF
TGCGCCAGCAGCTTCGGACAGACAGATACGCAGTATTTT
>NA|TRBJ2-3|TRBV5-6|NA
CASSPLGASTDTQYF
TGTGCCAGCAGCCCCCTGGGCGCTAGCACAGATACGCAGTATTTT
>once|TRBJ2-3|TRBV29-1|TRBD2
CSVVGGVPTDTQYF
TGCAGCGTTGTGGGGGGGGTTCCCACAGATACGCAGTATTTT
>NA|TRBJ1-6|TRBV4-3|TRBD1
CASSQDSATRQGRSPLHF
TGCGCCAGCAGCCAAGATTCCGCAACGCGACAGGGACGTTCACCCCTCCACTTT
>NA|TRBJ1-1|TRBV7-2|NA
CASSLRGSTEAFF
TGTGCCAGCAGCCTTCGGGGGAGCACTGAAGCTTTCTTT
>few|TRBJ2-3|TRBV29-1|NA
CSLLPGRGTDTQYF
TGCAGCCTCCTCCCGGGGAGAGGGACAGATACGCAGTATTTT
>once|TRBJ2-3|TRBV2|TRBD2
CASSVLAGTDTQYF
TGTGCCAGCAGTGTACTAGCGGGGACAGATACGCAGTATTTT
>few|TRBJ2-4|TRBV5-1|TRBD1
CASSPTGTGGGLAKNIQYF
TGCGCCAGCAGCCCTACCGGGACAGGGGGCGGTTTGGCCAAAAACATTCAGTACTTC
>NA|TRBJ2-7|TRBV6-1|NA
CASSERDAAAYEQYF
TGTGCCAGCAGTGAGCGGGACGCAGCCGCCTACGAGCAGTACTTC
>NA|TRBJ1-1|TRBV18|TRBD1
CASSPQGGSGMNTEAFF
TGTGCCAGCTCACCCCAGGGGGGATCGGGAATGAACACTGAAGCTTTCTTT
>NA|TRBJ1-1|TRBV5-4|TRBD1
CASSLDRGRSAFF
TGTGCCAGCAGCTTGGACAGGGGCCGATCGGCTTTCTTT
>few|TRBJ2-7|TRBV4-1|NA
CASSRSGDPSNNYEQYF
TGCGCCAGCAGCCGATCAGGCGACCCCTCCAACAACTACGAGCAGTACTTC
>NA|TRBJ2-2|TRBV5-1|TRBD1
CASSLTGGANTGELFF
TGCGCCAGCAGCTTAACAGGGGGCGCGAACACCGGGGAGCTGTTTTTT
>NA|TRBJ2-7|TRBV5-4|TRBD2
CASSLANSGIYEQYF
TGTGCCAGCAGCTTGGCAAATAGCGGGATATACGAGCAGTACTTC
>once|TRBJ1-1|TRBV6-1|TRBD1
CASSDAQGIGEAFF
TGTGCCAGCAGTGATGCACAGGGGATCGGTGAAGCTTTCTTT
>NA|TRBJ2-1|TRBV13|TRBD2
CASSSGLAVTISYNEQFF
TGTGCCAGCAGCTCGGGACTAGCGGTTACGATCTCCTACAATGAGCAGTTCTTC
>NA|TRBJ2-7|TRBV5-6|TRBD2
CASIGLAAYEQYF
TGTGCCAGCATCGGACTAGCTGCCTACGAGCAGTACTTC
>NA|TRBJ2-7|TRBV18|NA
CASSPRTETYEQYF
TGTGCCAGCTCACCTAGGACTGAGACCTACGAGCAGTACTTC
>NA|TRBJ2-1|TRBV4-3|NA
CASSQKGDGYNEQFF
TGCGCCAGCAGCCAAAAGGGGGACGGCTACAATGAGCAGTTCTTC
>NA|TRBJ2-3|TRBV5-1|TRBD2
CASRGGTQGTDTQYF
TGCGCCAGCCGGGGGGGGACCCAGGGCACAGATACGCAGTATTTT
>NA|TRBJ2-3|TRBV7-8|NA
CASSRVWGRADTQYF
TGTGCCAGCAGTCGTGTGTGGGGCCGGGCAGATACGCAGTATTTT
>NA|TRBJ2-2|TRBV7-7|NA
CASSLRTNTGELFF
TGTGCCAGCAGCTTAAGGACTAACACCGGGGAGCTGTTTTTT